The rows below give T cell receptor beta chains drawn from one sample of a study of a mutant IDH1 vaccine in newly diagnosed glioma. Profiling relied on immunoSEQ multiplex PCR, and the TCRdb table lists in-frame clones only, not all of them. The sample consists of around 87,000 clones, about four fifths of them appearing once. The material was PBMCs, obtained from a glioma patient treated with radiotherapy, temozolomide or both. The receptor source for this set is a woman aged 50 to 60 with glioma. Each CDR3 is given with its conserved first and last residue. A D gene is named only where the DNA matches it firmly. Size values are once, few and many counts, or a class for expanded clones, and some rows have none.

J gene	V gene	D gene	CDR3 length	clone size	CDR3 protein	CDR3 DNA
TRBJ2-3	TRBV9	TRBD2	19	-	CASSVDPVGRGGPTDTQYF	TGTGCCAGCAGCGTAGATCCGGTCGGGCGGGGGGGGCCCACAGATACGCAGTATTTT
TRBJ1-6	TRBV6-5	-	12	once	CASSGQNSPLHF	TGTGCCAGCAGTGGACAGAATTCACCCCTCCACTTT
TRBJ1-2	TRBV2	TRBD1	15	-	CASNRLPGQGDGYTF	TGTGCCAGCAACCGACTTCCGGGACAGGGAGATGGCTACACCTTC
TRBJ1-4	TRBV27	-	14	once	CASSLGGTNEKLFF	TGTGCCAGCAGTTTGGGTGGAACTAATGAAAAACTGTTTTTT
TRBJ1-1	TRBV7-2	-	15	-	CASSFGGARNTEAFF	TGTGCCAGCAGCTTCGGGGGCGCACGGAACACTGAAGCTTTCTTT
TRBJ2-3	TRBV5-1	-	16	few	CASSLSGVGGTDTQYF	TGCGCCAGCAGCTTGTCGGGGGTAGGTGGCACAGATACGCAGTATTTT
TRBJ2-3	TRBV30	-	14	-	CAWSVGVVTDTQYF	TGTGCCTGGAGTGTTGGGGTTGTCACAGATACGCAGTATTTT
TRBJ1-2	TRBV6-6	-	13	-	CASSPGPVYGYTF	TGTGCCAGCAGTCCCGGGCCGGTCTATGGCTACACCTTC
TRBJ2-3	TRBV30	-	13	-	CAWSGVGTDTQYF	TGTGCCTGGAGTGGCGTTGGCACAGATACGCAGTATTTT
TRBJ1-2	TRBV19	-	13	-	CASTVTGLHGYTF	TGTGCCAGTACCGTTACAGGGCTCCATGGCTACACCTTC
TRBJ1-4	TRBV19	TRBD1	16	-	CASSQQGRGPNEKLFF	TGTGCCAGTAGTCAACAGGGAAGGGGGCCAAATGAAAAACTGTTTTTT
TRBJ1-2	TRBV2	TRBD1	14	once	CASRTGRANYGYTF	TGTGCCAGTAGGACAGGAAGAGCTAACTATGGCTACACCTTC
TRBJ1-1	TRBV27	-	13	-	CASSLTTETKAFF	TGTGCCAGCAGTCTAACGACAGAAACTAAAGCTTTCTTT
TRBJ1-1	TRBV27	TRBD1	17	once	CASSPHRDSDMNTEAFF	TGTGCCAGCAGTCCGCACCGGGACAGCGACATGAACACTGAAGCTTTCTTT
TRBJ1-2	TRBV4-1	TRBD1	13	-	CASSQGQGYGYTF	TGCGCCAGCAGCCAAGGACAGGGCTATGGCTACACCTTC
TRBJ1-1	TRBV25-1	-	14	-	CASSTQRFGTEAFF	TGTGCCAGCAGTACACAACGGTTTGGGACTGAAGCTTTCTTT
TRBJ1-5	TRBV27	-	14	-	CASSGGYSNQPQHF	TGTGCCAGCAGCGGGGGGTATAGCAATCAGCCCCAGCATTTT
TRBJ1-3	TRBV15	TRBD1	14	-	CATRSGTVGNTIYF	TGTGCCACCCGGAGCGGGACAGTAGGAAACACCATATATTTT
TRBJ2-3	TRBV5-6	-	15	-	CASLLGGARTDTQYF	TGTGCCAGTCTCCTCGGAGGGGCTCGAACAGATACGCAGTATTTT
TRBJ1-4	TRBV10-3	-	13	few	CAISESMVSLLFF	TGTGCCATCAGTGAGTCGATGGTCAGCCTACTGTTTTTT
TRBJ2-7	TRBV5-8	-	15	-	CASISGLTWSYEQYF	TGTGCCAGCATCTCGGGCTTAACATGGTCCTACGAGCAGTACTTC
TRBJ1-5	TRBV6-1	-	12	-	CASSGGNQPQHF	TGTGCCAGCAGTGGGGGGAATCAGCCCCAGCATTTT
TRBJ1-1	TRBV19	TRBD1	15	-	CASSDTGGWGTEAFF	TGTGCCAGTAGTGATACAGGGGGCTGGGGCACTGAAGCTTTCTTT
TRBJ2-2	TRBV7-9	TRBD2	15	-	CASSRTSENTGELFF	TGTGCCAGCAGCCGGACTAGTGAGAACACCGGGGAGCTGTTTTTT
TRBJ1-4	TRBV30	-	13	few	CAWSKDIGEKLFF	TGTGCCTGGAGTAAGGACATAGGAGAGAAACTGTTTTTT
TRBJ1-5	TRBV4-1	TRBD1	16	-	CASSNQNRGSNQPQHF	TGCGCCAGCAGCAACCAAAACAGGGGTAGCAATCAGCCCCAGCATTTT
TRBJ2-7	TRBV4-3	-	14	-	CASSQERQLHEQYF	TGCGCCAGCAGCCAAGAGCGACAACTACACGAGCAGTACTTC
TRBJ1-1	TRBV18	TRBD1	15	-	CASSPFPTGIVEAFF	TGTGCCAGCTCACCATTCCCGACAGGGATAGTTGAAGCTTTCTTT
TRBJ2-7	TRBV14	-	14	-	CASSRQGGIYEQYF	TGTGCCAGCAGCCGACAGGGAGGGATCTACGAGCAGTACTTC
TRBJ1-4	TRBV5-4	TRBD1	15	-	CASSRAGGINEKLFF	TGTGCCAGCAGCCGCGCAGGGGGTATCAATGAAAAACTGTTTTTT
TRBJ1-6	TRBV19	-	14	few	CASSRGGSNSPLHF	TGTGCCAGTAGTAGGGGGGGATCGAATTCACCCCTCCACTTT
TRBJ1-2	TRBV4-3	-	15	-	CASSQVAGTNYGYTF	TGCGCCAGCAGCCAAGTCGCAGGGACCAACTATGGCTACACCTTC
TRBJ2-1	TRBV5-1	-	12	-	CASSFAGNEQFF	TGCGCCAGCAGCTTCGCAGGGAATGAGCAGTTCTTC
TRBJ1-1	TRBV11-3	-	15	-	CASSAGDKPNTEAFF	TGTGCCAGCAGCGCCGGGGACAAGCCAAACACTGAAGCTTTCTTT
TRBJ2-7	TRBV5-4	TRBD1	14	-	CASSLEDRTYEQYF	TGTGCCAGCAGCTTGGAGGACAGGACCTACGAGCAGTACTTC
TRBJ2-7	TRBV5-1	-	14	once	CASSSRDSAYEQYF	TGCGCCAGCAGCTCGAGAGACAGCGCCTACGAGCAGTACTTC
TRBJ2-5	TRBV2	-	15	-	CASTPTATYQETQYF	TGTGCCAGCACCCCCACAGCGACGTACCAAGAGACCCAGTACTTC
TRBJ2-2	TRBV9	-	16	-	CASSVASTPNTGELFF	TGTGCCAGCAGCGTAGCTAGCACACCCAACACCGGGGAGCTGTTTTTT
TRBJ1-5	TRBV23-1	TRBD1	16	-	CASSQRGQGNNQPQHF	TGCGCCAGCAGTCAAAGAGGACAGGGGAATAATCAGCCCCAGCATTTT